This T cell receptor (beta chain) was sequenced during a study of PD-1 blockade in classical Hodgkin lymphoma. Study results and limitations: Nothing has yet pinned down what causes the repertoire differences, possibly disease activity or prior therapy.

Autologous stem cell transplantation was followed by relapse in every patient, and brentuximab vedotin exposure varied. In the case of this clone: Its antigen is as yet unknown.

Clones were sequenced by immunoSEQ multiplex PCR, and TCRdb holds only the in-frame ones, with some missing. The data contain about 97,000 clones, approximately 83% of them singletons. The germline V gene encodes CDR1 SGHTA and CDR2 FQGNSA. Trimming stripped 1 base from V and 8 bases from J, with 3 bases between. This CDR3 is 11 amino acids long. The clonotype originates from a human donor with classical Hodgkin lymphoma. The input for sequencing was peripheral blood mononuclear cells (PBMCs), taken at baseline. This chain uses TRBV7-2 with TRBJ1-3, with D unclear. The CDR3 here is CASSLVDTIYF. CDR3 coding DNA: TGTGCCAGCAGCTTAGTTGACACCATATATTTT.